This is a list of T cell receptor beta chains from one sample in a study of blood T cell repertoires in COVID-19. Sequencing was performed with immunoSEQ multiplex PCR; in TCRdb, only in-frame clones are kept and a portion is missing. This table has about 51,000 clones, 70% to 90% appearing once. Input material: peripheral blood. These receptors all stem from a man aged 55 to 70 with acute or convalescent COVID-19. Each CDR3 is given with its conserved first and last residue. Each record gives: clone size, J gene, V gene, D gene, CDR3 protein, CDR3 DNA. D genes are given only for firm matches. A clone size is listed for some rows: how often the clone was seen (once, few, many), or a class if it is expanded.

clone_size: once; j_call: TRBJ2-7; v_call: TRBV11-2; d_call: TRBD2; cdr3_aa: CASSSRGRVDHEQYF; cdr3_nt: TGTGCCAGCAGCTCTCGAGGGAGGGTGGACCACGAGCAGTACTTC
clone_size: NA; j_call: TRBJ2-1; v_call: TRBV10-3; d_call: NA; cdr3_aa: CAIKTGVSSYNEQFF; cdr3_nt: TGTGCCATCAAAACGGGAGTTAGCTCCTACAATGAGCAGTTCTTC
clone_size: NA; j_call: TRBJ2-3; v_call: TRBV13; d_call: TRBD2; cdr3_aa: CASSEGLAGADTQYF; cdr3_nt: TGTGCCAGCAGCGAAGGACTAGCGGGGGCAGATACGCAGTATTTT
clone_size: NA; j_call: TRBJ2-3; v_call: TRBV11-2; d_call: TRBD2; cdr3_aa: CASSDAGGPGTQYF; cdr3_nt: TGTGCCAGCAGCGATGCGGGGGGGCCCGGTACGCAGTATTTT
clone_size: NA; j_call: TRBJ1-4; v_call: TRBV11-3; d_call: TRBD1; cdr3_aa: CASALNRGVGEKLFF; cdr3_nt: TGTGCCAGCGCCCTGAACAGGGGAGTGGGTGAAAAACTGTTTTTT
clone_size: NA; j_call: TRBJ1-1; v_call: TRBV29-1; d_call: NA; cdr3_aa: CSAFRSSSTEAFF; cdr3_nt: TGCAGCGCCTTCCGGAGTAGTTCCACTGAAGCTTTCTTT
clone_size: NA; j_call: TRBJ1-2; v_call: TRBV7-2; d_call: NA; cdr3_aa: CASSPVIQAYGYTF; cdr3_nt: TGTGCCAGCAGCCCGGTAATTCAAGCCTATGGCTACACCTTC
clone_size: NA; j_call: TRBJ2-1; v_call: TRBV25-1; d_call: TRBD2; cdr3_aa: CASSEWTSGSSYNEQFF; cdr3_nt: TGTGCCAGCAGTGAATGGACTAGCGGAAGCTCCTACAATGAGCAGTTCTTC
clone_size: NA; j_call: TRBJ1-1; v_call: TRBV19; d_call: NA; cdr3_aa: CASSIWGDPPEAFF; cdr3_nt: TGTGCCAGTAGTATCTGGGGGGATCCACCCGAAGCTTTCTTT
clone_size: few; j_call: TRBJ2-5; v_call: TRBV12-3/TRBV12-4; d_call: NA; cdr3_aa: CASSRGGETQYF; cdr3_nt: TGTGCCAGCAGCCGCGGCGGGGAGACCCAGTACTTC
clone_size: few; j_call: TRBJ1-1; v_call: TRBV2; d_call: TRBD1; cdr3_aa: CASSFGVEDRRLEAFF; cdr3_nt: TGTGCCAGCAGTTTTGGGGTCGAGGACAGGCGCCTTGAAGCTTTCTTT
clone_size: NA; j_call: TRBJ1-2; v_call: TRBV2; d_call: NA; cdr3_aa: CASLTNNYGYTF; cdr3_nt: TGTGCCAGCCTGACAAATAACTATGGCTACACCTTC
clone_size: once; j_call: TRBJ2-1; v_call: TRBV7-9; d_call: TRBD2; cdr3_aa: CASSLGLAGSYNEQFF; cdr3_nt: TGTGCCAGCAGCTTAGGCCTAGCGGGATCCTACAATGAGCAGTTCTTC
clone_size: NA; j_call: TRBJ1-1; v_call: TRBV28; d_call: TRBD1; cdr3_aa: CASSFEEGTGGFRSTEAFF; cdr3_nt: TGTGCCAGCAGTTTCGAGGAAGGGACAGGGGGCTTTAGAAGCACTGAAGCTTTCTTT
clone_size: NA; j_call: TRBJ2-7; v_call: TRBV19; d_call: NA; cdr3_aa: CASATGSYEQYF; cdr3_nt: TGTGCCAGCGCGACAGGTTCCTACGAGCAGTACTTC
clone_size: NA; j_call: TRBJ2-7; v_call: TRBV27; d_call: TRBD1; cdr3_aa: CASRRTGGDEQYF; cdr3_nt: TGTGCCAGCAGGCGGACAGGGGGCGACGAGCAGTACTTC
clone_size: NA; j_call: TRBJ2-7; v_call: TRBV6-1; d_call: TRBD2; cdr3_aa: CASSEGLAGASYEQYF; cdr3_nt: TGTGCCAGCAGTGAAGGACTAGCGGGGGCCTCCTACGAGCAGTACTTC
clone_size: NA; j_call: TRBJ2-3; v_call: TRBV2; d_call: NA; cdr3_aa: CASTQDYATDTQYF; cdr3_nt: TGTGCCAGCACTCAGGACTATGCCACAGATACGCAGTATTTT
clone_size: once; j_call: TRBJ2-7; v_call: TRBV6-5; d_call: TRBD2; cdr3_aa: CASRLAGFGDEQYF; cdr3_nt: TGTGCCAGCCGACTAGCGGGTTTTGGGGACGAGCAGTACTTC
clone_size: NA; j_call: TRBJ2-7; v_call: TRBV27; d_call: NA; cdr3_aa: CASSSSGAYEQYF; cdr3_nt: TGTGCCAGCAGTTCATCAGGGGCCTACGAGCAGTACTTC
clone_size: NA; j_call: TRBJ2-7; v_call: TRBV7-3; d_call: NA; cdr3_aa: CASSLRETYEQYF; cdr3_nt: TGTGCCAGCAGCTTAAGGGAGACCTACGAGCAGTACTTC
clone_size: NA; j_call: TRBJ2-7; v_call: TRBV27; d_call: NA; cdr3_aa: CASSLAGRSYEQYF; cdr3_nt: TGTGCCAGCTCCCTTGCAGGGAGGTCGTACGAGCAGTACTTC
clone_size: NA; j_call: TRBJ2-3; v_call: TRBV18; d_call: TRBD1; cdr3_aa: CASSPATGLTSTDTQYF; cdr3_nt: TGTGCCAGCTCACCCGCGACAGGGCTTACTAGCACAGATACGCAGTATTTT
clone_size: NA; j_call: TRBJ1-2; v_call: TRBV4-2; d_call: NA; cdr3_aa: CASSAEFLTGGYTF; cdr3_nt: TGTGCCAGCAGCGCAGAATTCTTGACAGGCGGCTACACCTTC
clone_size: NA; j_call: TRBJ1-2; v_call: TRBV28; d_call: NA; cdr3_aa: CASSLPSRGYGYTF; cdr3_nt: TGTGCCAGCAGCCTACCTTCCAGGGGCTATGGCTACACCTTC
clone_size: NA; j_call: TRBJ2-1; v_call: TRBV28; d_call: NA; cdr3_aa: CASSLPLRNYNEQFF; cdr3_nt: TGTGCCAGCAGTTTACCGCTGAGGAACTACAATGAGCAGTTCTTC
clone_size: NA; j_call: TRBJ2-1; v_call: TRBV4-2; d_call: NA; cdr3_aa: CASSQGPGSNNEQFF; cdr3_nt: TGTGCCAGCAGCCAAGGACCGGGATCTAACAATGAGCAGTTCTTC
clone_size: NA; j_call: TRBJ2-5; v_call: TRBV5-1; d_call: TRBD2; cdr3_aa: CASSVTSGRVGTQYF; cdr3_nt: TGCGCCAGCAGCGTGACTAGCGGGAGGGTAGGGACCCAGTACTTC
clone_size: NA; j_call: TRBJ2-5; v_call: TRBV5-1; d_call: TRBD2; cdr3_aa: CASALWTSGGETQYF; cdr3_nt: TGCGCCAGCGCCCTTTGGACTAGCGGCGGGGAGACCCAGTACTTC